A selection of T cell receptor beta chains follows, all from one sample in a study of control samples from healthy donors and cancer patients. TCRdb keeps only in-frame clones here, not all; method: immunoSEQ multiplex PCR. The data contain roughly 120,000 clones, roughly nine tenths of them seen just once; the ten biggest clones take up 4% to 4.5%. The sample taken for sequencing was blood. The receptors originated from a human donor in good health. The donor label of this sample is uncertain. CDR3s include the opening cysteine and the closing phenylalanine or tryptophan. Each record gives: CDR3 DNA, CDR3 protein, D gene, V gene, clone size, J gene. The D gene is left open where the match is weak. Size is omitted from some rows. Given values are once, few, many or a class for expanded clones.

CDR3 DNA: TGTGCCAGCAGTTATGCGCCGGGACAGGCCAATAATCAGCCCCAGCATTTT; CDR3 protein: CASSYAPGQANNQPQHF; D gene: TRBD1; V gene: TRBV6-2/TRBV6-3; clone size: -; J gene: TRBJ1-5
CDR3 DNA: TGTGCCTGGAGCGCTGGCGAACCTGAGGAGACCCAGTACTTC; CDR3 protein: CAWSAGEPEETQYF; D gene: -; V gene: TRBV30; clone size: few; J gene: TRBJ2-5
CDR3 DNA: TGTGCCAGCAGTGACTCGAATGCCGGGGGTTCACCCCTCCACTTT; CDR3 protein: CASSDSNAGGSPLHF; D gene: -; V gene: TRBV6-4; clone size: -; J gene: TRBJ1-6
CDR3 DNA: TGTGCCAGCAGCCGACAGAGCAACACTGAAGCTTTCTTT; CDR3 protein: CASSRQSNTEAFF; D gene: -; V gene: TRBV5-5; clone size: -; J gene: TRBJ1-1
CDR3 DNA: TGTGCCAGTAGTATAGCTGTGAACTATGGCTACACCTTC; CDR3 protein: CASSIAVNYGYTF; D gene: -; V gene: TRBV19; clone size: -; J gene: TRBJ1-2
CDR3 DNA: TGTGCCAGCTCACCAACGGGACAGGGTTCCGGGGCCAACGTCCTGACTTTC; CDR3 protein: CASSPTGQGSGANVLTF; D gene: TRBD1; V gene: TRBV18; clone size: few; J gene: TRBJ2-6
CDR3 DNA: TGTGCCAGCAGTCTCAGGGTTTCCTACGAGCAGTACTTC; CDR3 protein: CASSLRVSYEQYF; D gene: -; V gene: TRBV12-3/TRBV12-4; clone size: -; J gene: TRBJ2-7
CDR3 DNA: TGCGCCAGCAGCCAGTCTACAGGGCACCAAGAGACCCAGTACTTC; CDR3 protein: CASSQSTGHQETQYF; D gene: -; V gene: TRBV5-1; clone size: -; J gene: TRBJ2-5
CDR3 DNA: TGTGCCAGCAGCTTAAGCGGGGGGATCAATGAGCAGTTCTTC; CDR3 protein: CASSLSGGINEQFF; D gene: TRBD2; V gene: TRBV11-3; clone size: -; J gene: TRBJ2-1
CDR3 DNA: TGCAGCGTAGGGGGGCCAGGGGTGGATCAGCCCCAGCATTTT; CDR3 protein: CSVGGPGVDQPQHF; D gene: -; V gene: TRBV29-1; clone size: -; J gene: TRBJ1-5
CDR3 DNA: TGTGCCAGCAGCTTAGCGGGACTCGGGGCCAACGTCCTGACTTTC; CDR3 protein: CASSLAGLGANVLTF; D gene: -; V gene: TRBV11-2; clone size: -; J gene: TRBJ2-6
CDR3 DNA: TGTGCCAGCAGCTTAGGGAGGGGCGCAAACTATGGCTACACCTTC; CDR3 protein: CASSLGRGANYGYTF; D gene: -; V gene: TRBV11-1; clone size: -; J gene: TRBJ1-2
CDR3 DNA: TGTGCCAGCAGCGAGGGGTGGCTAGCCAAAAACATTCAGTACTTC; CDR3 protein: CASSEGWLAKNIQYF; D gene: -; V gene: TRBV3-1/TRBV3-2; clone size: -; J gene: TRBJ2-4